Listed below are T cell receptor beta chains from one sample, sequenced in a study of CD8 T cells in Susac syndrome. TCRdb processed the immunoSEQ multiplex PCR reads anew with MiXCR; each CDR3 protein has one entry. The sample includes more than 150,000 distinct CDR3 sequences, more than 90% of them seen just once. Source material: CD4+ T cells from PBMCs. Receptors were obtained from a human donor with Susac syndrome. Each CDR3 is given without its conserved first and last residue.

j_call v_call cdr3_length cdr3_aa
TRBJ1-6 TRBV7-2 15 ASTGTGFLSYNSPLH
TRBJ2-2 TRBV7-3 13 ASSLYETNTGELF
TRBJ1-4 TRBV14 12 ASRTGVGSEKLF
TRBJ1-1 TRBV4-1 11 ASSQDHRQEAF
TRBJ2-1 TRBV7-2 13 ASSLVGGAGNEQF
TRBJ2-4 TRBV4-3 11 ASSQWTLNIQY
TRBJ1-1 TRBV7-9 14 ASLSSGILLNTEAF
TRBJ1-2 TRBV30 13 AWSFKGQQNYGYT
TRBJ2-5 TRBV5-4 14 ASSLAAAGGAETQY
TRBJ1-5 TRBV30 12 AWSIGLDNQPQH
TRBJ1-1 TRBV6-4 12 ASRHSWQGTEAF
TRBJ2-5 TRBV6-1 11 ASTRTVQETQY
TRBJ2-7 TRBV7-2 13 ASSTTSGSSYEQY
TRBJ1-6 TRBV27 13 ASSPLGGIVSPLH
TRBJ1-5 TRBV19 13 ATTGTGMFNQPQH
TRBJ1-2 TRBV29-1 9 SVGNNYGYT
TRBJ2-1 TRBV30 10 AWRWAYNEQF
TRBJ1-5 TRBV27 13 ASSLRSTGDQPQH
TRBJ1-2 TRBV6-5 10 ASREGYYGYT
TRBJ2-2 TRBV30 9 AWSRPGELF
TRBJ1-6 TRBV20-1 10 SARGGNSPLH
TRBJ2-7 TRBV7-4 12 ASSLPPGPYEQY
TRBJ2-7 TRBV28 12 ASSLLDGSYEQY
TRBJ1-6 TRBV20-1 13 SASTGTEVNSPLH
TRBJ2-2 TRBV9 14 ASSVGLRRATGELF
TRBJ2-7 TRBV30 10 AGSGGLYEQY
TRBJ2-5 TRBV4-2 13 ASSHPAGFTETQY
TRBJ1-2 TRBV2 13 ASLAGLTLNYGYT
TRBJ2-3 TRBV13 16 ASSLFTGGGASTDTQY
TRBJ2-7 TRBV5-1 13 ASSLASLASYEQY
TRBJ2-7 TRBV2 13 ASSDDAGRVYEQY
TRBJ1-1 TRBV18 14 ASSPDLDSFATEAF
TRBJ1-2 TRBV7-6 13 ASSPGGVWNYGYT
TRBJ2-3 TRBV7-2 13 ASSQRTGVADTQY
TRBJ2-3 TRBV27 9 ASSSVSGQY
TRBJ1-2 TRBV12-3/TRBV12-4 10 ASSLDTFGYT
TRBJ2-3 TRBV15 13 ATSRSPDQLDTQY
TRBJ2-7 TRBV3-1 12 ASSQLQGDYEQY
TRBJ2-5 TRBV6-1 16 ASSEQRTGQGVRETQY
TRBJ2-5 TRBV20-1 11 SARGQFQETQY
TRBJ1-2 TRBV30 12 AWSVQESNYGYT
TRBJ2-3 TRBV19 15 ASTSRGGGASTDTQY
TRBJ2-1 TRBV6-2/TRBV6-3 11 ASSYLEYNEQF
TRBJ2-5 TRBV9 14 ASSLGTGGPMETQY
TRBJ2-3 TRBV4-2 12 ASSQEGGVDTQY
TRBJ2-7 TRBV15 15 ATSRDRWTGGLGEQY